This TCR beta chain was identified during a study of beta chain features in type 1 diabetes. J was trimmed by 8 bases and V by 0 bases; bases with no gene match: 2. CDR3 length equals 13 residues. The germline V gene has CDR1 SGHDT and CDR2 YYEEEE. CD4+ naive, central memory, regulatory and stem cell-like memory cells were sorted via CD45RO/CCR7/CD25/CD127/CD95/CD27. The investigators reverse transcribed all of the isolated RNA, so they sequenced expressed TCRB transcripts. The protocol was immunoSEQ multiplex PCR, while the TCRdb copy is restricted to in-frame clones and leaves out a portion. The table lists 200,000 to 250,000 clones, about 9.3% of them singletons.

This TCR derives from a woman between 18 and 30 years old in good health. This chain joins TRBV5-6 and TRBJ1-2; 9 positions agree with TRBD1. Sequenced sample: naive CD4+ T cells from blood. The CDR3 spells CASSLGQGEGYTF. The CDR3, as DNA: TGTGCCAGCAGCTTGGGACAGGGGGAAGGCTACACCTTC.